The entry below describes one T cell receptor (beta chain). Sequencing used immunoSEQ multiplex PCR; TCRdb keeps in-frame clones, though not all of them. Of over 75,000 clones listed, 85% are singletons. Germline V gives CDR1 WSHSY, CDR2 SAAADI. The CDR3 is made up of 12 amino acids. Trimming took off 3 bases at V and 1 base at J, with 4 bases between the two ends. The sample originates from a study of control samples from healthy donors and cancer patients. The rearrangement uses TRBV10-2 and TRBJ2-7; D is ambiguous. The sequence was obtained from a man in his thirties or forties in good health. The sequencing input was blood. In nucleotides, the CDR3 is TGCGCCAGCAGTGACCGATCCTACGAGCAGTACTTC. Encoded protein: CASSDRSYEQYF.